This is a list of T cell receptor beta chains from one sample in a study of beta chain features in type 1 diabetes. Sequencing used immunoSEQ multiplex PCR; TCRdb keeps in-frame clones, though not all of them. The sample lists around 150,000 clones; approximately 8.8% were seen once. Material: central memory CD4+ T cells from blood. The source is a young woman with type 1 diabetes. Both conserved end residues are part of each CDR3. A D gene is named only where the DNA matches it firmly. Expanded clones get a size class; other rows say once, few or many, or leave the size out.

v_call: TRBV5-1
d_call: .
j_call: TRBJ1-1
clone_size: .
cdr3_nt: TGCGCCAGCAGCTTGGGCGGGTCTACAGGGCACACTGAAGCTTTCTTT
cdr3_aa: CASSLGGSTGHTEAFF

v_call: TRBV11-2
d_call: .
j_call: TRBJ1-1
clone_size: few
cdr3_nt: TGTGCCAGCAGCTTACAAGCACAGTCGAACACTGAAGCTTTCTTT
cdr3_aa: CASSLQAQSNTEAFF

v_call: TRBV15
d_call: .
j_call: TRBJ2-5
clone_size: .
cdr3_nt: TGTGCCACCAGCAGAGAGGGGGCCGGGGAGACCCAGTACTTC
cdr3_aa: CATSREGAGETQYF

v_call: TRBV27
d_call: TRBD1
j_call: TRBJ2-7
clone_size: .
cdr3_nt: TGTGCCAGCAGTCCAGACAGGGTGGTGGGGGAGCAGTACTTC
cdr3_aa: CASSPDRVVGEQYF

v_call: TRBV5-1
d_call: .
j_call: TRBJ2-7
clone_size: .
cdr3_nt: TGCGCCAGCAGCTCACAAGGGAGAACCTACGAGCAGTACTTC
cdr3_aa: CASSSQGRTYEQYF

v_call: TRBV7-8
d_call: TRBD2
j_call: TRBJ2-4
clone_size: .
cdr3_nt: TGTGCCAGCAGCCGCCAGGGCGGGGGGAACATTCAGTACTTC
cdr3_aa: CASSRQGGGNIQYF

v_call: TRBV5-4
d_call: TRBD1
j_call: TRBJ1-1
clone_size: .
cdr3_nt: TGTGCCAGCAGCCCCGGACAGGGAGGTACTGAAGCTTTCTTT
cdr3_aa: CASSPGQGGTEAFF

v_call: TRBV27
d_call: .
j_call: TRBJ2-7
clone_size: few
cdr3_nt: TGTGCCAGCAGTAACAAAGCGGGCCGCTCCTACGAGCAGTACTTC
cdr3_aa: CASSNKAGRSYEQYF

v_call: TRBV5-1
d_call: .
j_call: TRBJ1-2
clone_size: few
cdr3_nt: TGCGCCAGCAGCTTGGGCTCGGAGCACTATGGCTACACCTTC
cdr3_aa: CASSLGSEHYGYTF

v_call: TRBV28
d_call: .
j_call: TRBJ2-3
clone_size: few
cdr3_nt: TGTGCCAGCAGCTACCCGGGGGAGTCGACAGATACGCAGTATTTT
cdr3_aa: CASSYPGESTDTQYF

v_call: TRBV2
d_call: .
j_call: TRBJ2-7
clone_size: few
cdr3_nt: TGTGCCAGCAGTGAAGAGTTAGGGGTTGAGCAGTACTTC
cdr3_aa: CASSEELGVEQYF

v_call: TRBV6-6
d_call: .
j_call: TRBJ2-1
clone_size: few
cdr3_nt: TGTGCCAGCAGATCCCTGGGCACCTCCTACAATGAGCAGTTCTTC
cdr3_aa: CASRSLGTSYNEQFF

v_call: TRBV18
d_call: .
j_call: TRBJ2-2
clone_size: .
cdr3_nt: TGTGCCAGCTCACCCGGACAGAACACCGGGGAGCTGTTTTTT
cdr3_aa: CASSPGQNTGELFF

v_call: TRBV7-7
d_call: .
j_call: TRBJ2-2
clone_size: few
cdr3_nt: TGTGCTAGCAGCTTAACAGGGAAGACCGGGGAGCTGTTTTTT
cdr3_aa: CASSLTGKTGELFF

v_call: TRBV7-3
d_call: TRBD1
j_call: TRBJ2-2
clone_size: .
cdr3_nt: TGTGCCAGCAGACCGGACAGGGTGGTTGCGGAGCTGTTTTTT
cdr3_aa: CASRPDRVVAELFF

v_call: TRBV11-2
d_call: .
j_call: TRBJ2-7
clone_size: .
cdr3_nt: TGTGCCAGCAGCTTAGACCCGGGAGTTGGTTACGAGCAGTACTTC
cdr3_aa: CASSLDPGVGYEQYF

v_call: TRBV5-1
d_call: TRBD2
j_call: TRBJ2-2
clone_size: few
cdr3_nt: TGCGCCAGCAGCTTGAGACTAGCGGACACCGGGGAGCTGTTTTTT
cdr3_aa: CASSLRLADTGELFF

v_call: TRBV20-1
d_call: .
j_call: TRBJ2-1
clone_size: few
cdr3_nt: TGCAGTGCTCGGGTTCGCAATGAGCAGTTCTTC
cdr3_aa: CSARVRNEQFF

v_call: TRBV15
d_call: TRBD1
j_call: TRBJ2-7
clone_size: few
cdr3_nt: TGTGCCACCAGCAGAGGCGAGACAGGGTACGAGCAGTACTTC
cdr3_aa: CATSRGETGYEQYF

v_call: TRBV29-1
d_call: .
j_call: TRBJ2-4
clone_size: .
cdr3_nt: TGCAGCGTTAGGCCCAGCGGCAACATTCAGTACTTC
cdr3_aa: CSVRPSGNIQYF

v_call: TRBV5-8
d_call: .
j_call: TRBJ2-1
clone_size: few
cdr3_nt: TGTGCCAGCATGGCAGGGGCTTACAATGAGCAGTTCTTC
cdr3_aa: CASMAGAYNEQFF

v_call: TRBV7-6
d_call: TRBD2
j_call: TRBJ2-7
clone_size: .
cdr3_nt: TGTGCCAGCAGCCGGACTAGCGAAAGCGAGCAGTACTTC
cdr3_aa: CASSRTSESEQYF

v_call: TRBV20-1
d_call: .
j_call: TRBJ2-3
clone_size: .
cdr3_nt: TGCAGTGCTATTCCCTCAGATACGCAGTATTTT
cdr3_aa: CSAIPSDTQYF

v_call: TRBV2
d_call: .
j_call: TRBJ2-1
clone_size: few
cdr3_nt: TGTGCCAGCAGTGAAGCACAGGACGTTGAGCAGTTCTTC
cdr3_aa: CASSEAQDVEQFF

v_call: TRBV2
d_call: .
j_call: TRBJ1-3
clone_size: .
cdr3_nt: TGTGCCTGCTACAGGGCTACCTCTGGAAACACCATATATTTT
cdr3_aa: CACYRATSGNTIYF

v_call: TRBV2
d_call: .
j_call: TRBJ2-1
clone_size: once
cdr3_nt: TGTGCCAGCTCCCGGGACTCTGATGAGCAGTTCTTC
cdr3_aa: CASSRDSDEQFF

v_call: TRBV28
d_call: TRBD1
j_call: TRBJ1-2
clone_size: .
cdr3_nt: TGTGCCAGCAGTTCCGTACAGGGGAAGGGCGGCTACACCTTC
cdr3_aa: CASSSVQGKGGYTF

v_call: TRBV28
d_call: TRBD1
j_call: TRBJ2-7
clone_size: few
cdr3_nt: TGTGCCAGCAGTTCCGGGACAGGGGGGTCCTACGAGCAGTACTTC
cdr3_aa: CASSSGTGGSYEQYF

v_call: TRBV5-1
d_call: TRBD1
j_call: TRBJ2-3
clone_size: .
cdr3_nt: TGCGCCAGCAGTTCGGACAGGATGAGGACAGATACGCAGTATTTT
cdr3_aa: CASSSDRMRTDTQYF

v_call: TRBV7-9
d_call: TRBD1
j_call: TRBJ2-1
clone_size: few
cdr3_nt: TGTGCCAGCAGCTTGACCCAGACAGGGTATGAGCAGTTCTTC
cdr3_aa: CASSLTQTGYEQFF

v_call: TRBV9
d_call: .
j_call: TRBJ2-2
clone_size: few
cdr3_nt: TGTGCCAGCAGCGTATACAGAACCGGGGAGCTGTTTTTT
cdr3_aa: CASSVYRTGELFF

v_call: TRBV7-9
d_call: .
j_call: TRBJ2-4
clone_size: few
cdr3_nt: TGTGCCAGCAGCCATAGGGGAGCCAAAAACATTCAGTACTTC
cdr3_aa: CASSHRGAKNIQYF

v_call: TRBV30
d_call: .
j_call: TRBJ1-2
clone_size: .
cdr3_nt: TGTGCCTGGAAGGGGTTGGGTAGAGACTATGGCTACACCTTC
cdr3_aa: CAWKGLGRDYGYTF

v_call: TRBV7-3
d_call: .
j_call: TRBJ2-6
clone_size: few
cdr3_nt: TGTGCCAGCAGCTTAACGGAGGCGACATTCAACGTCCTGACTTTC
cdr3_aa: CASSLTEATFNVLTF

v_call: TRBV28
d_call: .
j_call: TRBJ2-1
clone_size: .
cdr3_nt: TGTGCCAGCAGTCCAATGGCCAGGGGCCGATACAATGAGCAGTTCTTC
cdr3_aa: CASSPMARGRYNEQFF

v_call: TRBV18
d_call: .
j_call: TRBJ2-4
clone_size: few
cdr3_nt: TGTGCCAGCTCACCACCGGCATACGGGGACATTCAGTACTTC
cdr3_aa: CASSPPAYGDIQYF

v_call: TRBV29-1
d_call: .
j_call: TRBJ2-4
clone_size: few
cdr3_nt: TGCAGCGTTGGAGATGTAAGGACTGACGCAAACATTCAGTACTTC
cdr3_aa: CSVGDVRTDANIQYF

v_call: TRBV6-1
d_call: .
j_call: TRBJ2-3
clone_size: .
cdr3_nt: TGTGCCAGCAGTGAGCGCGGAGATACGCAGTATTTT
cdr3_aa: CASSERGDTQYF

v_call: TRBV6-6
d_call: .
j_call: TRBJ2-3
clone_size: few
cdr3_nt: TGTGCCAGCAGTTACCCAACATCAGGGACAGATACGCAGTATTTT
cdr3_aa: CASSYPTSGTDTQYF

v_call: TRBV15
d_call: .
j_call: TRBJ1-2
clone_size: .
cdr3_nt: TGTGCCACCAGCAGAGGCACCGGCGGGGCCGTGGGTGGCTACACCTTC
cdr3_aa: CATSRGTGGAVGGYTF

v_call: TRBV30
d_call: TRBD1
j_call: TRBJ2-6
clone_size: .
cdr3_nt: TGTGCCTGGAACAGGGGGCTAATATCTGGGGCCAACGTCCTGACTTTC
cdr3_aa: CAWNRGLISGANVLTF

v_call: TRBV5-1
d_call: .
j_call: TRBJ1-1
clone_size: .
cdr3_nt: TGCGCCAGCAGCTTGGTTGGAGGAGTGAACACTGAAGCTTTCTTT
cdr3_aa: CASSLVGGVNTEAFF

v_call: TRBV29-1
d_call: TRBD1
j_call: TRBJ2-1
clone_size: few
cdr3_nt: TGCAGCGTCGGACAGGTTAGCAATGAGCAGTTCTTC
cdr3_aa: CSVGQVSNEQFF

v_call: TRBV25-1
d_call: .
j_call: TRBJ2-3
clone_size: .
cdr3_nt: TGTGCCAGCAGTGAATCTCACGGTAGCACAGATACGCAGTATTTT
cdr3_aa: CASSESHGSTDTQYF

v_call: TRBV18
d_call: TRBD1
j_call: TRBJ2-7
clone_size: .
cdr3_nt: TGTGCCAGTAACCGGGACAGGGGGGCCTACGAGCAGTACTTC
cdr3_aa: CASNRDRGAYEQYF

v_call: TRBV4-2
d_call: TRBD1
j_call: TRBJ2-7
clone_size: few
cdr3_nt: TGTGCCAGCAGCCAAGAACAGGGGGAATCCTACGAGCAGTACTTC
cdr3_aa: CASSQEQGESYEQYF

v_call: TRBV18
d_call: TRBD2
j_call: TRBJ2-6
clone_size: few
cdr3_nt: TGTGCCAGCTCCTTCGGCGGGGGCTCTGGGGCCAACGTCCTGACTTTC
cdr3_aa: CASSFGGGSGANVLTF

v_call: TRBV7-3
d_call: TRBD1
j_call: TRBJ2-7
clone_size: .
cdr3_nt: TGTGCCAGCAGTCCGACAGGGAAGTCCGGGGAGCAGTACTTC
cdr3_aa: CASSPTGKSGEQYF

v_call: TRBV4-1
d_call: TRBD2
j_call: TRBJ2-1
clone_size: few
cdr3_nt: TGCGCCAGCAGCCAAGATCCCGGGACTAGTAATGAGAATGAGCAGTTCTTC
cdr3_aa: CASSQDPGTSNENEQFF

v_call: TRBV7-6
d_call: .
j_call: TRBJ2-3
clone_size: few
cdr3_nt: TGTGCCAGCAGCTTAGCGGGTAGCGGCAGCACAGATACGCAGTATTTT
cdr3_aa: CASSLAGSGSTDTQYF

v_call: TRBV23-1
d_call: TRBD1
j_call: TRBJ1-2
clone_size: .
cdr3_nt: TGCGCCAGCAGTCAAATACGAGACAGGGATGGCTACACCTTC
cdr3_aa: CASSQIRDRDGYTF

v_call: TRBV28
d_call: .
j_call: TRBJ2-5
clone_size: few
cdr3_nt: TGTGCCAGCATCGACAGTACCAGCCAAGAGACCCAGTACTTC
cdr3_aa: CASIDSTSQETQYF